The 7 T cell receptor beta chains presented below share a single source sample, sequenced in a study of CD8 T cells in ankylosing spondylitis. From the 5' RACE reads, TCRdb called clonotypes with MiXCR, one entry per CDR3 protein. The table has about 240,000 distinct CDR3 sequences, roughly 25% seen once. The source material was blood, either unsorted or a sorted T cell fraction (not recorded which). These TCRs come from a male donor with ankylosing spondylitis or in good health (not recorded which).

This clonotype was picked up many times. This chain connects TRBV20-1 to TRBJ1-2; 7 bases align to TRBD1. Germline CDR1 is DFQATT and CDR2 is SNEGSKA (reference sequence). J gave up 0 bases and V 1 base, and 8 bases lay outside the gene matches. This CDR3 has 16 amino acids. The CDR3 here is CSARATRDRANYGYTF. The DNA of the CDR3 is TGCAGTGCTAGAGCTACCCGGGACAGAGCTAACTATGGCTACACCTTC.

J is TRBJ1-6 and V is TRBV20-1; D perhaps matches TRBD1 (6 bases). V was pared by 1 base and J by 5 bases, with 9 bases between. The CDR3 consists of 14 residues. Looked up from germline, CDR1 is DFQATT and CDR2 is SNEGSKA (reference sequence). This CDR3 reads CSARGQVDNSPLHF. The CDR3, as DNA: TGCAGTGCTAGAGGACAGGTGGATAATTCACCCCTCCACTTT.

Many counts were recorded for this clonotype. The V gene is TRBV11-3, the J gene TRBJ2-7, with D perhaps TRBD1 or TRBD2 (5 bases each). Per germline, CDR1 SGHNT and CDR2 YENEEA. The CDR3 is 13 amino acids. V was shortened by 2 bases and J by 6 bases, with 11 bases between the two germline ends. The CDR3 reads CASSLTSGTEQYF. The CDR3 DNA is TGTGCCAGCAGCTTAACCTCAGGGACCGAGCAGTACTTC.

Many counts were recorded for this clonotype. J is TRBJ2-1 and V is TRBV4-1; D tentatively reads TRBD1 or TRBD2 (5 bases each). V was shortened by 1 base and J by 0 bases, with 10 bases between the two germline ends. Germline V gives CDR1 MGHRA, CDR2 YSYEKL. CDR3 length equals 16 residues. CDR3 nucleotide sequence: TGCGCCAGCAGCCAAGCCCGGGGCCGCTCCTACAATGAGCAGTTCTTC. Protein: CASSQARGRSYNEQFF.

This clonotype has at least ten counts. The J gene is TRBJ1-5, the V gene TRBV5-1; tentative D call: TRBD1 (5 bases). The V end was cut by 2 bases, the J end by 1 base, with 10 bases between. Germline V CDR1 and CDR2: SGHRS, YFSETQ. This CDR3 spans 15 amino acids. For the CDR3, the DNA is TGCGCCAGCAGCTTAAGAGGGGAGAGCAATCAGCCCCAGCATTTT. Encoded protein: CASSLRGESNQPQHF.

V gene TRBV4-1 combines with J gene TRBJ2-1; no firm D call. Germline CDR1 reads MGHRA; CDR2 reads YSYEKL. The CDR3 has 15 amino acids. V was clipped by 0 bases and J by 6 bases, with 12 bases between them. CDR3 residues: CASSQDGRWSNEQFF. The CDR3 region has the DNA TGCGCCAGCAGCCAAGATGGCCGGTGGAGCAATGAGCAGTTCTTC.

This clonotype was seen many times. The gene calls are TRBV2 and TRBJ1-4; 7 bases line up with TRBD1. The CDR3 spans 14 residues. Germline trimming cut 7 bases from V and 4 bases from J; bases unmatched to any gene: 6. Germline assignment: CDR1 SNHLY and CDR2 FYNNEI. CDR3 loop: CASKRDSLNEKLFF. Here the CDR3 DNA reads TGTGCCAGCAAGAGGGACAGCCTTAATGAAAAACTGTTTTTT. The variable domain in full, completed from reference TRBV2 and TRBJ1-4, reads EPEVTQTPSHQVTQMGQEVILRCVPISNHLYFYWYRQILGQKVEFLVSFYNNEISEKSEIFDDQFSVERPDGSNFTLKIRSTKLEDSAMYFCASKRDSLNEKLFFGSGTQLSVL.